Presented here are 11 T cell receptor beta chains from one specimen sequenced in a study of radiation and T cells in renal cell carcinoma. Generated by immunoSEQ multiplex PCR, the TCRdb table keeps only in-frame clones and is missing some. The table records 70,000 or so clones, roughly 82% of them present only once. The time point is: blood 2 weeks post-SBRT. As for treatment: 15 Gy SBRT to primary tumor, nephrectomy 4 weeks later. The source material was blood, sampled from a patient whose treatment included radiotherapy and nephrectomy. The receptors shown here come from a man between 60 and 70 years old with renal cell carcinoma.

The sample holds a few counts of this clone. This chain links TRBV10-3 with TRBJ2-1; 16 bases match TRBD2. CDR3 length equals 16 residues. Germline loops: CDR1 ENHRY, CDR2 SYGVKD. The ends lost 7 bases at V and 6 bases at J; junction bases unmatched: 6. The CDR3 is CAIKGTSGRGGNEQFF. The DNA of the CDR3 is TGTGCCATCAAGGGGACTAGCGGGAGGGGAGGCAATGAGCAGTTCTTC.

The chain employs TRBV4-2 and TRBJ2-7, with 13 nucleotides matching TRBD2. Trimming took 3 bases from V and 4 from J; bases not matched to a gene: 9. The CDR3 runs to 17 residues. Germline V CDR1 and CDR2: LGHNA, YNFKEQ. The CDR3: CASSQIAGLAGAYEQYF. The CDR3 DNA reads TGTGCCAGCAGCCAGATTGCCGGACTAGCGGGAGCTTACGAGCAGTACTTC.

This CDR3 is CASSQTAVRGPVEQYF. CDR3 DNA sequence: TGCGCCAGCAGCCAGACGGCGGTCAGGGGGCCGGTCGAGCAGTACTTC. The chain couples TRBV4-1 to TRBJ2-5; 8 bases fit TRBD1. Near its end, the DNA agrees better with TRBJ2-7, so the J call may be wrong. Germline loops: CDR1 MGHRA, CDR2 YSYEKL. CDR3 length: 16 residues.

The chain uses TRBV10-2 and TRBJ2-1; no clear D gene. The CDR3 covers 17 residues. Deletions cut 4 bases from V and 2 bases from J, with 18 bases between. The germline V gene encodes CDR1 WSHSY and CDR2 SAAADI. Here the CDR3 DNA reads TGCGCCAGCAGTGTGTGGTCGTCGCAGGTCACCTACAATGAGCAGTTCTTC. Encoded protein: CASSVWSSQVTYNEQFF.

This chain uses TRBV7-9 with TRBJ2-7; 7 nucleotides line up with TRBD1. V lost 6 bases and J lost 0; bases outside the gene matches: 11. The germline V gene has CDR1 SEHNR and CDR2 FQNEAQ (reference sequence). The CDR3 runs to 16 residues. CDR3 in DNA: TGTGCCAGCAGTCGATTAGGGGGACAGAGCTCCTACGAGCAGTACTTC. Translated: CASSRLGGQSSYEQYF.

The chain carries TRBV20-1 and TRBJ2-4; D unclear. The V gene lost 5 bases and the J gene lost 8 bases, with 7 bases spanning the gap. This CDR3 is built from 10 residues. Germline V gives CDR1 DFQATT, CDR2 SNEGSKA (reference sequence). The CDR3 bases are TGCAGTGCTCCCCTCGACATTCAGTACTTC. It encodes CSAPLDIQYF.

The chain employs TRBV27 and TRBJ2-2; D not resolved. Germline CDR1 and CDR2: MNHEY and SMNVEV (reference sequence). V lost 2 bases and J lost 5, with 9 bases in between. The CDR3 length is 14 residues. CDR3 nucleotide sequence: TGTGCCAGCAGTTTAGGCGCCGCAACCGGGGAGCTGTTTTTT. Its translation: CASSLGAATGELFF.

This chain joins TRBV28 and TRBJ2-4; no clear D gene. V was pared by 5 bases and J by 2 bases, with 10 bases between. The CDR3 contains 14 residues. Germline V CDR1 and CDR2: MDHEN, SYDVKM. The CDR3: CASSRLGTKNIQYF. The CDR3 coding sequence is TGTGCCAGCAGTCGCCTTGGGACCAAAAACATTCAGTACTTC.

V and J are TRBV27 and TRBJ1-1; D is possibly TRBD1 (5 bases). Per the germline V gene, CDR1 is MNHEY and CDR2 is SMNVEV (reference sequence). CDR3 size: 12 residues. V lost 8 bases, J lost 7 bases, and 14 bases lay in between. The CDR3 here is CASRTWRGEAFF. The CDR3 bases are TGTGCCAGCCGCACCTGGAGGGGTGAAGCTTTCTTT.

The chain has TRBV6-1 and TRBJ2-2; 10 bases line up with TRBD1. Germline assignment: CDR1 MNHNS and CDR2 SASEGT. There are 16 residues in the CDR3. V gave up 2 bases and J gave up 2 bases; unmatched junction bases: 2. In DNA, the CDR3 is TGTGCCAGCAGTGAACCGACAGGGGGCAACACCGGGGAGCTGTTTTTT. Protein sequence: CASSEPTGGNTGELFF.

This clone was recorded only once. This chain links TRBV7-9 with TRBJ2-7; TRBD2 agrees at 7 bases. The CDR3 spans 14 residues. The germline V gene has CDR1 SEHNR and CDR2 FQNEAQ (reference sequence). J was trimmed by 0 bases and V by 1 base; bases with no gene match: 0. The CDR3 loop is CASSLGGGSYEQYF. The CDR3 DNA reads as TGTGCCAGCAGCTTAGGCGGGGGCTCCTACGAGCAGTACTTC.